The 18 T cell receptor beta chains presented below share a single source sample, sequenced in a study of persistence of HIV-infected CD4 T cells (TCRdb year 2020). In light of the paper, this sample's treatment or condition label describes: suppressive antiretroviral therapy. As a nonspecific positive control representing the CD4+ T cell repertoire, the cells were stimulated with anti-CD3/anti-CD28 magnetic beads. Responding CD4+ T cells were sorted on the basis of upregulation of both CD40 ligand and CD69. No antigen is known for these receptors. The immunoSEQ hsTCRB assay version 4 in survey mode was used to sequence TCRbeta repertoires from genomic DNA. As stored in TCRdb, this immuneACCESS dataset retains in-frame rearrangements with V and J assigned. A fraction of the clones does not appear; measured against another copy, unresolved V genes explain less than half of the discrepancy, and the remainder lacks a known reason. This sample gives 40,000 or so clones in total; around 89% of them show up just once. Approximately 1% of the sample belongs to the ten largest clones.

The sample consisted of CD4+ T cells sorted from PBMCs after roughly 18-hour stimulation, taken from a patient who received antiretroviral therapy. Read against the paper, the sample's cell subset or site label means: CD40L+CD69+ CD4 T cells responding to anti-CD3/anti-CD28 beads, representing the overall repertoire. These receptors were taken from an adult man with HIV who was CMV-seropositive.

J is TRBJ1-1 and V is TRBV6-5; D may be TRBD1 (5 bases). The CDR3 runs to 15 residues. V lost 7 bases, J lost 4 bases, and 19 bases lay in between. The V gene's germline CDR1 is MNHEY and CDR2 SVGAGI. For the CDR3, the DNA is TGTGCCAGCACCCCCCCCCAAAACCAGGGCACTGAAGCTTTCTTT. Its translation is CASTPPQNQGTEAFF.

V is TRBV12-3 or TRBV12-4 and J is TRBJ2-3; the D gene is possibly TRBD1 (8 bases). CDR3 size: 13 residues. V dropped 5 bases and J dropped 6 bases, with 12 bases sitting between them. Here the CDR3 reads CASSGQGGDTQYF. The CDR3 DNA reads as TGTGCCAGCAGTGGACAGGGAGGGGATACGCAGTATTTT.

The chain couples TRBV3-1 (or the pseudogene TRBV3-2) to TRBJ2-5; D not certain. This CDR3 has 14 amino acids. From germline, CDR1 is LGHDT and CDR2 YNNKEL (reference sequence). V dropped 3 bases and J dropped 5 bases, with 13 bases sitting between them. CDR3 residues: CASSHTTEMETQYF. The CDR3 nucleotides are TGTGCCAGCAGCCACACTACAGAGATGGAGACCCAGTACTTC.

The CDR3 region is CASSPYYEAYEQYF. The CDR3 DNA is TGTGCCAGCTCACCGTATTACGAGGCCTACGAGCAGTACTTC. The genes are TRBV18 and TRBJ2-7; unclear D gene. V was pared by 3 bases and J by 2 bases, with 11 bases between. This CDR3 has 14 amino acids. Germline V CDR1 and CDR2: KGHSH, LQKENI.

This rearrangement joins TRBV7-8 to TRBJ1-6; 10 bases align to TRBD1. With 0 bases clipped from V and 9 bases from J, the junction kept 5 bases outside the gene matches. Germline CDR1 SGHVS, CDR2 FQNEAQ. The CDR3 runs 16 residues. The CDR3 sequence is CASSLAPGTGVSPLHF. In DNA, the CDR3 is TGTGCCAGCAGCTTAGCGCCCGGGACAGGGGTTTCACCCCTCCACTTT.

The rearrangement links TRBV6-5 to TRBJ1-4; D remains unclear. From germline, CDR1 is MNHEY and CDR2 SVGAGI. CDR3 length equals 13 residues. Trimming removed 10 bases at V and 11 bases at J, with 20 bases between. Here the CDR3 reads CATSGDSSSKLFF. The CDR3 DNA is TGTGCCACCAGCGGTGATAGCAGTAGCAAACTGTTTTTT.

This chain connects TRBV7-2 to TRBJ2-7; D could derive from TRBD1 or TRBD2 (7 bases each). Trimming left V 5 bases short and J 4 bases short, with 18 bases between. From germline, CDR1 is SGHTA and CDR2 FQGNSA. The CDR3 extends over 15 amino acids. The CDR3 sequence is CASSPSGTDLYEQYF. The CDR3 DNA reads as TGTGCCAGCAGCCCGAGCGGGACAGACCTTTACGAGCAGTACTTC.

The CDR3 spells CASRAPRGRGSEQYF. The CDR3 bases are TGTGCCAGCAGAGCTCCCAGGGGCAGAGGCTCCGAGCAGTACTTC. The V call is TRBV6-5, the J call TRBJ2-7; a weak D match, TRBD1 (6 bases). Germline CDR1 is MNHEY and CDR2 is SVGAGI. The CDR3 contains 15 residues. Trimming cost V 6 bases and J 6 bases, with 21 bases left between them.

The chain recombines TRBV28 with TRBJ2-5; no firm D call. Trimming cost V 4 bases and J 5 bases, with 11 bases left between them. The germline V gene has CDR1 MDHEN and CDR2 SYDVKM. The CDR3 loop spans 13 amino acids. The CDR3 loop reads CASSSPALETQYF. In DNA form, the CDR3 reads TGTGCCAGCAGTTCCCCAGCATTGGAGACCCAGTACTTC.

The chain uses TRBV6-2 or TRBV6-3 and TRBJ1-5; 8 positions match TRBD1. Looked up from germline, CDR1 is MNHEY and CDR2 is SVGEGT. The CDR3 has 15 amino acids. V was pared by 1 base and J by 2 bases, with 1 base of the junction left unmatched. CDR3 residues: CASSYLTGGNQPQHF. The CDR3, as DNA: TGTGCCAGCAGTTACTTGACAGGGGGCAATCAGCCCCAGCATTTT.

CDR3 sequence reads: CASSLLAASTDTQYF. The CDR3 bases are TGTGCCAGCAGTTTACTAGCGGCAAGCACAGATACGCAGTATTTT. This chain connects TRBV2 to TRBJ2-3, with TRBD2 matching over 8 bases. The junction had 4 bases not matched to a gene; V was cut back by 5 bases and J by 0 bases. This CDR3 has 15 amino acids. CDR1 is SNHLY, CDR2 FYNNEI, per germline.

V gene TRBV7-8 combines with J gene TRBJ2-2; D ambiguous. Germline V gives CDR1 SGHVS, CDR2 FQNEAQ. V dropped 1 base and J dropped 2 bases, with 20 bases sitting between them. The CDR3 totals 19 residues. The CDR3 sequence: CASSLGGPLRRSNTGELFF. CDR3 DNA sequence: TGTGCCAGCAGCTTAGGAGGCCCTCTTAGACGTTCTAACACCGGGGAGCTGTTTTTT.

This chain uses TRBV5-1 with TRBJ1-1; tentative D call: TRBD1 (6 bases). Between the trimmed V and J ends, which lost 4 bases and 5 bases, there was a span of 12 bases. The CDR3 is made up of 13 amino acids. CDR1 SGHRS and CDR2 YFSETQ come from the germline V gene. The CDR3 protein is CASSPNRDTEAFF. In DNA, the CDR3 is TGCGCCAGCAGCCCCAACAGGGATACTGAAGCTTTCTTT.

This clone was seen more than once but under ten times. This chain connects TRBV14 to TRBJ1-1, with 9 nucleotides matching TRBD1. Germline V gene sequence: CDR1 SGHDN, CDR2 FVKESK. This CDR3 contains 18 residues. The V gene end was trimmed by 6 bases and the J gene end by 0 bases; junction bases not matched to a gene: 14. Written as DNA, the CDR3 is TGTGCCAGCAGTCACCCAACGGGACAGGGATTCATGAACACTGAAGCTTTCTTT. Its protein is CASSHPTGQGFMNTEAFF.

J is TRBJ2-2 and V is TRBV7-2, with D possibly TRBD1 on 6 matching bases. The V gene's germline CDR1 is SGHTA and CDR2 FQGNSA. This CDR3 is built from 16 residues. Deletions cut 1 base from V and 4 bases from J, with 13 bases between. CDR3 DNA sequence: TGTGCCAGCAGCTTAGGGATGTTGGGGGCCACCGGGGAGCTGTTTTTT. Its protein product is CASSLGMLGATGELFF.

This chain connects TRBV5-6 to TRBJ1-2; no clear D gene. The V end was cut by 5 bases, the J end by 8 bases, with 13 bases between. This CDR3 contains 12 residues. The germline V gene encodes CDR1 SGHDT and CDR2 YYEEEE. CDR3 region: CASSSARWGYTF. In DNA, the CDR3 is TGTGCCAGCAGTTCAGCCCGCTGGGGCTACACCTTC.

The CDR3 nucleotides read TGTGCCAGCAGCTTAGACAGGGCGAGGAAACAGTACTTC. Translation: CASSLDRARKQYF. The chain is built from TRBV7-8 and TRBJ2-7, with a tentative D call TRBD1 (6 bases). Germline V CDR1 and CDR2: SGHVS, FQNEAQ. V was cut by 1 base and J by 10 bases, with 14 bases left in between. The CDR3 runs to 13 residues.

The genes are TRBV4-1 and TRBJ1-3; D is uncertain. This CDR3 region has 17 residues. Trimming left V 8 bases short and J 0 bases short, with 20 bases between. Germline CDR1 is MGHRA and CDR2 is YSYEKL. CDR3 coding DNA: TGCGCCAGCCAGCCAAGATTACAGATTTCCTCTGGAAACACCATATATTTT. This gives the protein CASQPRLQISSGNTIYF.